Listed below are T cell receptor beta chains from one sample, sequenced in a study of tumor-infiltrating lymphocytes in primary liver carcinoma. One entry per CDR3 protein results from TCRdb running MiXCR on the multiplex PCR reads. The sample lists about 330,000 distinct CDR3 sequences, less than 75% occurring once. Sample: peripheral blood. The source of these receptors is a man in his forties with primary liver carcinoma and hepatitis B virus infection. Each CDR3 is given with its conserved first and last residue. A D gene is named only where the DNA matches it firmly. Size is omitted from some rows. Given values are once, few, many or a class for expanded clones.

j_call | clone_size | d_call | v_call | cdr3_nt | cdr3_aa
TRBJ2-5 | NA | NA | TRBV11-2 | TGTGCCAGCAGCTTAGCGAGGTTAGCCCTGGGAGAAAAAGAGACCCAATACTTC | CASSLARLALGEKETQYF
TRBJ1-5 | many | NA | TRBV6-5 | TGTGCCAGCAGCTCAGGGTCCAGGCGGCCCCAGCATTTT | CASSSGSRRPQHF
TRBJ2-2 | NA | NA | TRBV5-5 | TGTGCCAGCAGCTTGGTGGCGGGCACCCGGGAGCTGTTTTTT | CASSLVAGTRELFF
TRBJ2-3 | NA | TRBD1 | TRBV5-6 | TGTGCCAGCAAGGGACAGGGCTCATACACAGATACGCAGTATTTT | CASKGQGSYTDTQYF
TRBJ2-1 | many | TRBD1 | TRBV4-3 | TGCGCCAGCACCCCCCCGCGGGACAGGAGATACAATGAGCAGTTCTTC | CASTPPRDRRYNEQFF
TRBJ1-3 | NA | NA | TRBV30 | TGTGCCTGGAGCCGTGGAAACACCATATATTTT | CAWSRGNTIYF
TRBJ2-7 | NA | TRBD2 | TRBV12-3/TRBV12-4 | TGTGCCAGCAGTTCCCTAGGACTAGCGGTACGCGAGCAGTACTTC | CASSSLGLAVREQYF
TRBJ2-5 | NA | NA | TRBV2 | TGTGCCAGCAGTGAATGCAGAAAAGAGACCCAGTACTTC | CASSECRKETQYF
TRBJ2-5 | NA | TRBD1 | TRBV5-1 | TGCGCCAGCAGCTTGGAGGGACAGGGGTTCGCAGAGACCCAGTACTTC | CASSLEGQGFAETQYF
TRBJ2-3 | NA | NA | TRBV7-9 | TGTGCCAGCAGCTTAAGCTTAAGCACAGATACGCAGTATTTT | CASSLSLSTDTQYF
TRBJ2-7 | many | TRBD1 | TRBV5-4 | TGTGCCAGCAGCCACGACAGGGAAGTCGAGCAGTACTTC | CASSHDREVEQYF
TRBJ2-2 | NA | NA | TRBV29-1 | TGCAGCGCTGCTAGACAGGGGGCTAGCGGGGGGCTGTTTTTT | CSAARQGASGGLFF
TRBJ2-5 | once | NA | TRBV12-3/TRBV12-4 | TGTGCCAGCAGTACCTACGCGGGGACTGAAGGGGAGATCCAGTACTTC | CASSTYAGTEGEIQYF
TRBJ2-4 | NA | TRBD2 | TRBV2 | TGTGCCAGCAGTCCACCCCCGAGCGGGAGTGGTTACATTCAGTACTTC | CASSPPPSGSGYIQYF
TRBJ2-7 | NA | NA | TRBV19 | TGTGCCAGTAGTATAGAGGGGACGGGGAGCGACGAGCAGTACTTC | CASSIEGTGSDEQYF
TRBJ1-2 | many | NA | TRBV6-5 | TGTGCCAGCAGTTACCTCGGGGAGGCTCATAACTATGGCTACACCTTC | CASSYLGEAHNYGYTF
TRBJ2-7 | many | NA | TRBV6-2/TRBV6-3 | TGTGCCAGCAGTTACTCGGGGCGTCGAACCCCTTACGAGCAGTACTTC | CASSYSGRRTPYEQYF
TRBJ2-5 | NA | NA | TRBV11-1 | TGTGCCAGCAGCACCCATGGAACGGGGGAGACCCAGTACTTC | CASSTHGTGETQYF
TRBJ2-7 | NA | NA | TRBV20-1 | TGCAGTGCTAGGTGGGCTCCGAACTACGAGCAGTACTTC | CSARWAPNYEQYF
TRBJ2-1 | NA | NA | TRBV11-1 | TGTGCCAGCAGCTTAGCTCTAGTGGGAGCGAATGAGCAGCTCTTC | CASSLALVGANEQLF
TRBJ1-5 | many | TRBD1 | TRBV11-2 | TGTGCCAGCAGCCCGGGACAGCTTAGCAATCAGCCCCAGCATTTT | CASSPGQLSNQPQHF
TRBJ2-1 | NA | TRBD1 | TRBV11-2 | TGTACCAGCAGCTCCCCCGGGACAGATTACAATGAGCAGTTCTTC | CTSSSPGTDYNEQFF
TRBJ2-1 | NA | TRBD2 | TRBV11-2 | TGTGCCACCAGCTCCATGACTAGCGGGAGGATGCGAGCGGGATCCTACGAGCAGTTCTTC | CATSSMTSGRMRAGSYEQFF
TRBJ2-7 | many | TRBD2 | TRBV6-5 | TGTGCCAGCAGTTACTCTACCAACCGGGGACTAGTGGTTTCCTACGAGCAGTACTTC | CASSYSTNRGLVVSYEQYF
TRBJ2-7 | NA | NA | TRBV4-3 | TGCGCCAGCAGCCAGGTATTGGGCGGACTCCCCTACGAGCAGTACTTC | CASSQVLGGLPYEQYF
TRBJ1-2 | NA | TRBD1 | TRBV10-3 | TGTGTCATCAGCGACTCCGGGACAGGGAGCTATGGCTACACCTTC | CVISDSGTGSYGYTF
TRBJ1-4 | NA | TRBD1 | TRBV7-9 | TGTGCCAGCAGCCGGGACAGAACGACTAATGAAAAACTGTTTTTT | CASSRDRTTNEKLFF
TRBJ1-1 | NA | NA | TRBV4-2 | TGTGCCAGCGGCCAAGCGGTAAACACTGAAGCTTTCTTT | CASGQAVNTEAFF
TRBJ2-2 | NA | NA | TRBV4-2 | TGTGCCGGCAGCCAAGATGGGCTAGCATCCGGGGAGCTGTTTTTT | CAGSQDGLASGELFF